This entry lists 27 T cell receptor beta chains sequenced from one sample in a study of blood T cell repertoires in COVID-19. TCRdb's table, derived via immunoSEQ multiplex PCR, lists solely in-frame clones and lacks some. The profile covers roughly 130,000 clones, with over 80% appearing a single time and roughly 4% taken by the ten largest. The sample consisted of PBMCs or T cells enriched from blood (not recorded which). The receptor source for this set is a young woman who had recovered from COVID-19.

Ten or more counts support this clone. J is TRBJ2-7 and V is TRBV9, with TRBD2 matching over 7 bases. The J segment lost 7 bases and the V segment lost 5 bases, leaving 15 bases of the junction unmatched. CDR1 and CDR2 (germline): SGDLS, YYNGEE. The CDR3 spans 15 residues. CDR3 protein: CASSSGLDPYREQYF. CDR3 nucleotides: TGTGCCAGCAGTTCCGGACTAGACCCCTACAGGGAGCAGTACTTC.

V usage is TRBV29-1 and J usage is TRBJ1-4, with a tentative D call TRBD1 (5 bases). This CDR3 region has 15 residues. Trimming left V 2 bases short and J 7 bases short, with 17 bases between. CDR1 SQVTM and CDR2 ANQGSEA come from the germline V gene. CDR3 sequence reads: CSVELGGRGSEKLFF. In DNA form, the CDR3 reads TGCAGCGTTGAATTGGGAGGCCGGGGGAGTGAAAAACTGTTTTTT. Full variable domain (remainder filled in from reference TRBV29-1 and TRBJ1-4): SAVISQKPSRDICQRGTSLTIQCQVDSQVTMMFWYRQQPGQSLTLIATANQGSEATYESGFVIDKFPISRPNLTFSTLTVSNMSPEDSSIYLCSVELGGRGSEKLFFGSGTQLSVL.

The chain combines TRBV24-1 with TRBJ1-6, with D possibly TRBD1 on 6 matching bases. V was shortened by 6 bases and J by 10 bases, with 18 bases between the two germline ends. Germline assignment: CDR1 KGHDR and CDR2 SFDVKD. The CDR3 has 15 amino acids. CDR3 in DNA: TGTGCCACCAGTCCTGGCCGACAGGTGGAATCACCCCTCCACTTT. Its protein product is CATSPGRQVESPLHF.

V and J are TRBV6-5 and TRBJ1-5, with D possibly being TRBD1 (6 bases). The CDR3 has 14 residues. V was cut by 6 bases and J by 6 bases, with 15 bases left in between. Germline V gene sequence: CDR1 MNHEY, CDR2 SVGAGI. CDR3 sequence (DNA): TGTGCCAGCAGCCGCCGGGGGGGCGGTCAGCCCCAGCATTTT. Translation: CASSRRGGGQPQHF.

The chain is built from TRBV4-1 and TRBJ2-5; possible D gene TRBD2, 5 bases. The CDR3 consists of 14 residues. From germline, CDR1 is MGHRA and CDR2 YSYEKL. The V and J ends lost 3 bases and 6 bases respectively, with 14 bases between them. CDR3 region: CASSQGELVKTQYF. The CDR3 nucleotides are TGCGCCAGCAGCCAGGGAGAACTAGTAAAGACCCAGTACTTC.

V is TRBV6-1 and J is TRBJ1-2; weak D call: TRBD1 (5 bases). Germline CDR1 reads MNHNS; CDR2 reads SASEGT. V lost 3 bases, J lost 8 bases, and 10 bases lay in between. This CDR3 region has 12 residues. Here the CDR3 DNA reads TGTGCCAGCAGTGACAGGCAGGGAGGCTACACCTTC. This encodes CASSDRQGGYTF.

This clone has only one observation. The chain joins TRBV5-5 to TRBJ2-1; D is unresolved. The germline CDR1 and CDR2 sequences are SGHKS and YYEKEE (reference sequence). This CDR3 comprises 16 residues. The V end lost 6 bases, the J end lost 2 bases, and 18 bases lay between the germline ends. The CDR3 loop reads CASTTQVQVPYNEQFF. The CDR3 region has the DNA TGTGCCAGCACCACCCAGGTGCAGGTCCCCTACAATGAGCAGTTCTTC.

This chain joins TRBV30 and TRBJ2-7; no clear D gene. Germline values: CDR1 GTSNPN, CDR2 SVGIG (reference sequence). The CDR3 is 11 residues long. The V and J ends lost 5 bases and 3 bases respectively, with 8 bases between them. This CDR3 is CAWGPRYEQYF. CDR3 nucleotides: TGTGCCTGGGGCCCTCGCTACGAGCAGTACTTC.

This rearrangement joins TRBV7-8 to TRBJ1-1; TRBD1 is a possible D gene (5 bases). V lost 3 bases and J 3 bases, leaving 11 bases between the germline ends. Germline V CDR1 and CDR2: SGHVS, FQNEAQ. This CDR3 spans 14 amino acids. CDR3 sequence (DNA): TGTGCCAGCAGCTTCGCAGGGTCGGACACTGAAGCTTTCTTT. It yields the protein CASSFAGSDTEAFF. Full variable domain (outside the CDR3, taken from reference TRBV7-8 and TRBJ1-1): GAGVSQSPRYKVAKRGQDVALRCDPISGHVSLFWYQQALGQGPEFLTYFQNEAQLDKSGLPSDRFFAERPEGSVSTLKIQRTQQEDSAVYLCASSFAGSDTEAFFGQGTRLTVV.

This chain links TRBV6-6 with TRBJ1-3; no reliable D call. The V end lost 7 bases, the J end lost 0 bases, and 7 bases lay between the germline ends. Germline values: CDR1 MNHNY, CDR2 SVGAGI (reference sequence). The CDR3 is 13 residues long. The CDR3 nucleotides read TGTGCCAGCACCCCCGGCTCTGGAAACACCATATATTTT. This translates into CASTPGSGNTIYF.

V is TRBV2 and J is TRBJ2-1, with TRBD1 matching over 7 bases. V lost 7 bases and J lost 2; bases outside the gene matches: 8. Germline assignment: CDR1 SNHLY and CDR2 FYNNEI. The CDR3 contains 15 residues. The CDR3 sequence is CASTAQGSAYNEQFF. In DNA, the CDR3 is TGTGCCAGCACCGCACAGGGGAGCGCCTACAATGAGCAGTTCTTC.

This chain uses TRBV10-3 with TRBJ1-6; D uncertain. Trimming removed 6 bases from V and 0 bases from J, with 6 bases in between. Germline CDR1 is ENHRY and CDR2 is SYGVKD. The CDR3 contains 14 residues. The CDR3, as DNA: TGTGCCATCAGGGGCAGCTCCTATAATTCACCCCTCCACTTT. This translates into CAIRGSSYNSPLHF.

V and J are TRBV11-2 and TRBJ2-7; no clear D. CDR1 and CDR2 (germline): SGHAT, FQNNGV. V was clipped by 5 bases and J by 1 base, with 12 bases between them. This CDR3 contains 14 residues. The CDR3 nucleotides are TGTGCCAGCAGCCCCAGGCACAATTCCTACGAGCAGTACTTC. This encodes CASSPRHNSYEQYF. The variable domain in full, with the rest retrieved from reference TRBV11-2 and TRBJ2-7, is EAGVAQSPRYKIIEKRQSVAFWCNPISGHATLYWYQQILGQGPKLLIQFQNNGVVDDSQLPKDRFSAERLKGVDSTLKIQPAKLEDSAVYLCASSPRHNSYEQYFGPGTRLTVT.

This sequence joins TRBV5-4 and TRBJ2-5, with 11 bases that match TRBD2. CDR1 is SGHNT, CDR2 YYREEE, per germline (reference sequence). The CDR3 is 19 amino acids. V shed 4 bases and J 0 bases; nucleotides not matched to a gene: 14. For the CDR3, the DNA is TGTGCCAGCAGCCCCCGGGCTAGCGGGAGGCCTTTGTACCAAGAGACCCAGTACTTC. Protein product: CASSPRASGRPLYQETQYF.

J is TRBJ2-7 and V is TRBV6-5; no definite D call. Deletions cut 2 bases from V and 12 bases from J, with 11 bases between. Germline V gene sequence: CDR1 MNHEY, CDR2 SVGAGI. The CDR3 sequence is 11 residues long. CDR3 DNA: TGTGCCAGCAGTTACCTGGAGTTGTGGTACTTC. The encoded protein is CASSYLELWYF.

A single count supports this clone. Here the CDR3 reads CASSILQETQYF. In nucleotides, the CDR3 is TGTGCCAGCAGTATACTCCAAGAGACCCAGTACTTC. The chain has TRBV27 and TRBJ2-5; D not certain. The CDR3 loop spans 12 amino acids. V was trimmed by 5 bases and J by 1 base, leaving 5 bases between them. Germline V CDR1 and CDR2: MNHEY, SMNVEV (reference sequence).

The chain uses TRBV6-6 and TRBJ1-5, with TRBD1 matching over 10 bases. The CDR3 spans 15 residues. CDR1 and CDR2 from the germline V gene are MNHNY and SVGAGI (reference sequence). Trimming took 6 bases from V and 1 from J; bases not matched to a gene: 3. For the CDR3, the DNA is TGTGCCAGCAGCAGGGACAGGGGAAGCAATCAGCCCCAGCATTTT. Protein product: CASSRDRGSNQPQHF.

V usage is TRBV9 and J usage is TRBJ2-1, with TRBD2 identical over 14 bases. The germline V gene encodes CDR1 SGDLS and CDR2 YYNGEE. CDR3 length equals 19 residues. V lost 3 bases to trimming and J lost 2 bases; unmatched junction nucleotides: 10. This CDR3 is CASSGSTSGGDNTYNEQFF. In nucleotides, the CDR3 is TGTGCCAGCAGCGGGTCGACTAGCGGGGGGGATAATACCTACAATGAGCAGTTCTTC.

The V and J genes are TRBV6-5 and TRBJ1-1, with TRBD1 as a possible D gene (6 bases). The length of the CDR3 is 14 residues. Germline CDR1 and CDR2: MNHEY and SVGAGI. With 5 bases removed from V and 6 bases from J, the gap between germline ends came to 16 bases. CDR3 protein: CASSRTARGAEAFF. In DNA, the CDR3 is TGTGCCAGCAGTCGGACAGCCCGGGGGGCTGAAGCTTTCTTT.

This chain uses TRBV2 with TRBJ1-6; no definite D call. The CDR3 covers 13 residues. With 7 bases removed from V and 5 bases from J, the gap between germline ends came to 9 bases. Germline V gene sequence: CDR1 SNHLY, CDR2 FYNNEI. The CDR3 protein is CASTPIDNSPLHF. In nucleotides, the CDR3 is TGTGCCAGCACGCCCATAGATAATTCACCCCTCCACTTT.

In DNA, the CDR3 is TGTGCCAGCAGCTTACAGATGAACACTGAAGCTTTCTTT. Protein product: CASSLQMNTEAFF. The chain carries TRBV11-2 and TRBJ1-1; no clear D. Germline V gene sequence: CDR1 SGHAT, CDR2 FQNNGV. The V end lost 2 bases, the J end lost 0 bases, and 4 bases lay between the germline ends. CDR3 length equals 13 residues.

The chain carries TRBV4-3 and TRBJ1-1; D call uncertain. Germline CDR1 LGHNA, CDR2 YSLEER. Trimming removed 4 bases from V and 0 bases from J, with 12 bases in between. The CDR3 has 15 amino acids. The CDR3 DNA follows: TGCGCCAGCAGCCCCGGATGGGCTATGAACACTGAAGCTTTCTTT. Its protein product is CASSPGWAMNTEAFF.

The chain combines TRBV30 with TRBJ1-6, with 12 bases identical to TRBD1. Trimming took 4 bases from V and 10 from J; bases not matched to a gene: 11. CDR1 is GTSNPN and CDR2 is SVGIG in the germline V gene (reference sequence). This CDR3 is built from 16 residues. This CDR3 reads CAWTSPGQGAGSPLHF. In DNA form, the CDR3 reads TGTGCCTGGACCTCCCCGGGACAGGGGGCTGGATCACCCCTCCACTTT.

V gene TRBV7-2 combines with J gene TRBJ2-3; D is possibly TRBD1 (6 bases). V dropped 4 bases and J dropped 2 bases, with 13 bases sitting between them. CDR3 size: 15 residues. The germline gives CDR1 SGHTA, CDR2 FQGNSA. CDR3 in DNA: TGTGCCAGCAGCTCCCGGACAGAATACACAGATACGCAGTATTTT. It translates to CASSSRTEYTDTQYF.

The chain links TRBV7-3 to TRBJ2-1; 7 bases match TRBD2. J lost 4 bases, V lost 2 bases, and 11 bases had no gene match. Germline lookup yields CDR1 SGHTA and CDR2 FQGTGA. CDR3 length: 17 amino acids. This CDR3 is CASSLSRGGSKYNEQFF. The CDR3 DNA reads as TGTGCCAGCAGCTTATCTAGGGGCGGGAGTAAATACAATGAGCAGTTCTTC.

CDR3 residues: CASSSPSSSGRSYEQYF. Here the CDR3 DNA reads TGTGCCAGCAGTTCACCATCTTCGAGCGGGAGGTCTTACGAGCAGTACTTC. The chain links TRBV28 to TRBJ2-7; 9 bases align to TRBD2. Germline V gene lookup returns CDR1 MDHEN and CDR2 SYDVKM. Germline trimming cut 4 bases from V and 4 bases from J; bases unmatched to any gene: 14. The CDR3 is 17 residues long.

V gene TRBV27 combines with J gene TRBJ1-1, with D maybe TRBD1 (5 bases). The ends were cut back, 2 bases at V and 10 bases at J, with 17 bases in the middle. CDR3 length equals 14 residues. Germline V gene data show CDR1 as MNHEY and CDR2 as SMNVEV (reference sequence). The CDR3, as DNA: TGTGCCAGCAGTTTAAATGTGGAGGGGCGGGGAGCTTTCTTT. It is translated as CASSLNVEGRGAFF.